A selection of T cell receptor beta chains follows, all from one sample in a study of T cell responses to AZD1222 COVID-19 vaccine. TCRdb's table, derived via immunoSEQ multiplex PCR, lists solely in-frame clones and lacks some. The sample has fewer than 150,000 clones, just under 95% seen once. This specimen was peripheral blood, taken 28 days after the second AZD1222 dose. Every receptor here comes from an adult who received the AZD1222 COVID-19 vaccine. CDR3s leave out the opening cysteine and the closing phenylalanine or tryptophan. Each record gives: J gene, V gene, CDR3 protein.

TRBJ1-3	TRBV19	ASSQTGFSGNTIY
TRBJ1-1	TRBV15	ATRKNTEAF
TRBJ1-1	TRBV3-1/TRBV3-2	ASSQGGQMNTEAF
TRBJ1-6	TRBV7-9	ASSLAASSYNSPLH
TRBJ2-2	TRBV5-6	ASFGGQGVLSGELF
TRBJ2-7	TRBV5-6	ASSLRRAPLEQY
TRBJ2-7	TRBV11-2	ASSVDRGGSEQY
TRBJ2-1	TRBV2	ASKDRIDPNEQF
TRBJ1-2	TRBV6-6	ASSYSKTLAGYGYT
TRBJ2-1	TRBV5-1	ASSLASRTNEQF
TRBJ2-5	TRBV2	ASSETTYSETQY
TRBJ2-5	TRBV5-4	ASRERGENQETQY
TRBJ2-5	TRBV15	ATSADGSLETETQY
TRBJ2-5	TRBV18	ASSPPGLEETQY
TRBJ1-5	TRBV7-9	ASSLGGTLNQPQH
TRBJ1-2	TRBV4-1	ASSQDLGQFNYGYT
TRBJ1-5	TRBV7-2	ASSSPTDYSNQPQH
TRBJ1-1	TRBV6-1	ASSEVWGTEAF
TRBJ1-2	TRBV9	ASSVLQGSGYT
TRBJ2-1	TRBV6-1	ASSEETSGGTYNEQF
TRBJ1-1	TRBV2	ASSFRERGTEAF
TRBJ1-5	TRBV19	ASSSRFDRPQH
TRBJ1-1	TRBV12-3/TRBV12-4	ASRQDWKEAF
TRBJ1-5	TRBV6-5	ASSFRDRSNQPQH
TRBJ2-2	TRBV5-1	ASSLGRLAAGELF
TRBJ1-5	TRBV15	ATSGQTNQPQH
TRBJ2-7	TRBV27	ASSLFHNPVPDQRDEQY
TRBJ2-7	TRBV7-2	ASSLVSSEVRVHEQY
TRBJ1-5	TRBV15	ATSRGLGSHQPQH
TRBJ1-3	TRBV29-1	SVEGSPRNTIY
TRBJ2-7	TRBV6-2/TRBV6-3	ASSRLSYEQY
TRBJ1-1	TRBV2	ASSPQGFNTEAF
TRBJ1-5	TRBV19	ASSYENSNQPQH
TRBJ1-6	TRBV3-1/TRBV3-2	ASSQDLPGFSYNSPLH
TRBJ1-1	TRBV6-6	ASRKQPEAF
TRBJ1-2	TRBV7-9	ASSLVRGRGNYGYT
TRBJ1-6	TRBV15	ATGHDRDNSPLH
TRBJ1-1	TRBV7-2	ASSLAGIAEAF
TRBJ1-6	TRBV7-8	ASSDRPGLLSYNSPLH
TRBJ1-2	TRBV19	ASSPGWTGAYGYT
TRBJ1-6	TRBV4-1	ASSHPGQGNSPLH
TRBJ2-7	TRBV11-2	ASSNIGSYEQY
TRBJ1-5	TRBV5-8	ASSPAEQPQH
TRBJ1-5	TRBV18	ASSPSRDPATQH
TRBJ2-1	TRBV7-8	ASSHWGVPEQF
TRBJ2-6	TRBV7-3	ASSFPEGLAGGVGANVLT
TRBJ2-2	TRBV19	ASTPGTQGGELF
TRBJ1-2	TRBV5-4	ASSLPQGIGYGYT
TRBJ1-5	TRBV4-2	ASSLFPSGQGPHQPQH
TRBJ1-2	TRBV7-3	ASSIGTGAYGYT
TRBJ1-1	TRBV5-8	ASLRWRDTEAF
TRBJ2-7	TRBV6-5	ASSYAQAPSYEQY
TRBJ2-3	TRBV11-2	ASSPRPTDTDTQY
TRBJ1-4	TRBV4-1	ASSQEWGQGQEKLF